Each of the 9 T cell receptor beta chains below was sequenced from the same sample in a study of long-term antiretroviral therapy in people with HIV. Version v3.0 of the immunoSEQ assay ran at survey level. TCRdb's copy holds only in-frame clones and misses some; the assay was immunoSEQ multiplex PCR. The data contain tens of thousands of clones, around 87% of them seen just once; the ten biggest clones take up 3.5% to 5%. The specimen comprised unsorted PBMCs, sampled 0.5 years after starting antiretroviral therapy. Receptors originate from a young woman with HIV.

The V gene is TRBV19, the J gene TRBJ2-5, with 11 bases matching TRBD2. The CDR3 runs to 16 residues. The junction had 8 bases not matched to a gene; V was cut back by 7 bases and J by 1 base. Germline V gene lookup returns CDR1 LNHDA and CDR2 SQIVND (reference sequence). CDR3: CASTTTSGSRQETQYF. In DNA, the CDR3 is TGTGCCAGTACCACAACTAGCGGGAGTCGCCAAGAGACCCAGTACTTC.

This clone occurred once. The genes are TRBV19 and TRBJ2-7, with TRBD2 as a possible D gene (5 bases). Germline V CDR1 and CDR2: LNHDA, SQIVND (reference sequence). The V end lost 7 bases, the J end lost 6 bases, and 19 bases lay between the germline ends. This CDR3 region has 14 residues. For the CDR3, the DNA is TGTGCCAGTACCAAGTATCAGAGGGATTCCGAGCAGTACTTC. This gives the protein CASTKYQRDSEQYF.

The rearrangement links TRBV19 to TRBJ2-2; D not certain. This CDR3 region has 14 residues. Trimming removed 7 bases at V and 7 bases at J, with 16 bases between. CDR1 and CDR2 (germline): LNHDA, SQIVND (reference sequence). The CDR3 is CASTLSTLGGELFF. The CDR3 DNA is TGTGCCAGTACCTTGTCGACGCTGGGCGGGGAGCTGTTTTTT.

The chain combines TRBV15 with TRBJ2-7, with 9 nucleotides matching TRBD1. Trimming took 0 bases from V and 6 from J; bases not matched to a gene: 12. The germline gives CDR1 LNHNV, CDR2 YYDKDF (reference sequence). The CDR3 has 17 residues. This CDR3 is CATSRDLNRDREREQYF. The CDR3 DNA reads TGTGCCACCAGCAGAGATCTGAACCGGGACAGGGAACGCGAGCAGTACTTC.

The chain recombines TRBV10-3 with TRBJ2-7; the D gene is possibly TRBD1 (6 bases). V was clipped by 6 bases and J by 3 bases, with 12 bases between them. Germline assignment: CDR1 ENHRY and CDR2 SYGVKD. The length of the CDR3 is 13 residues. The CDR3 loop reads CAIRIGTNYEQYF. Here the CDR3 DNA reads TGTGCCATCAGGATCGGGACAAACTACGAGCAGTACTTC.

This CDR3 reads CASSPQILNYEQYF. In DNA, the CDR3 is TGTGCCAGCAGTCCCCAAATACTGAACTACGAGCAGTACTTC. V is TRBV28 and J is TRBJ2-7, with D unresolved. Germline-derived CDR1 and CDR2 are MDHEN and SYDVKM. Trimming took off 5 bases at V and 3 bases at J, with 14 bases between the two ends. The CDR3 has 14 amino acids.

V and J are TRBV19 and TRBJ1-5; D is unresolved. Germline CDR1 reads LNHDA; CDR2 reads SQIVND (reference sequence). The CDR3 consists of 13 residues. Trimming cost V 6 bases and J 0 bases, with 6 bases left between them. This CDR3 is CASRENSNQPQHF. The DNA for the CDR3 is TGTGCCAGTAGGGAAAATAGCAATCAGCCCCAGCATTTT. The variable domain in full, completed from reference TRBV19 and TRBJ1-5, reads DGGITQSPKYLFRKEGQNVTLSCEQNLNHDAMYWYRQDPGQGLRLIYYSQIVNDFQKGDIAEGYSVSREKKESFPLTVTSAQKNPTAFYLCASRENSNQPQHFGDGTRLSIL.

This chain uses TRBV27 with TRBJ2-7; D is possibly TRBD1 or TRBD2 (5 bases each). This CDR3 has 15 residues. Germline CDR1 reads MNHEY; CDR2 reads SMNVEV (reference sequence). Trimming stripped 6 bases from V and 6 bases from J, with 21 bases between. DNA of the CDR3: TGTGCCAGCAGGGAATTCGGGACCATCCTGGTCGAGCAGTACTTC. Translated: CASREFGTILVEQYF.

This sequence joins TRBV28 and TRBJ1-1; perhaps TRBD1 as D (5 bases). The V and J ends lost 3 bases and 7 bases respectively, with 12 bases between them. Germline CDR1 is MDHEN and CDR2 is SYDVKM. The CDR3 has 13 amino acids. In DNA form, the CDR3 reads TGTGCCAGCAGTTTCGCCAGGGTCCATGAAGCTTTCTTT. Translation: CASSFARVHEAFF.